This T cell receptor beta chain is drawn from a study of blood T cell repertoires in COVID-19. For the study at large: Acute and convalescent COVID-19 samples came from the United States, Italy and Spain. The cDNA or gDNA used as material had been derived from T cells, B-cell-depleted T cells, or PBMCs.

Those enrolled in Seattle joined during active infection and were followed longitudinally afterward. Data came from immunoSEQ multiplex PCR; TCRdb stores just in-frame clones and leaves some out. This table holds 200,000 to 300,000 clones, more than 75% found once. V lost 6 bases and J 1 base, leaving 15 bases between the germline ends. CDR3 size: 15 residues. The germline V gene has CDR1 MRHNA and CDR2 SNTAGT. The sample was peripheral blood. The sequence derives from a woman aged 80 or over with COVID-19, enrolled during active disease. The chain couples TRBV6-4 to TRBJ1-1; D may be TRBD1 (5 bases). CDR3 nucleotide sequence: TGTGCCAGCAGGGCTACAGGAGTAGGGAACACTGAAGCTTTCTTT. Protein: CASRATGVGNTEAFF.